This T cell receptor (beta chain) was retrieved from a study of blood T cell repertoires in COVID-19. Study context: Nucleic acid was either cDNA or gDNA, and it came from T cells, B-cell-depleted T cells, or PBMCs.

This CDR3 contains 14 residues. Germline values: CDR1 SGHDN, CDR2 FVKESK. V lost 6 bases and J 1 base, leaving 11 bases between the germline ends. Produced via immunoSEQ multiplex PCR; TCRdb's table is partial and in-frame only. The sample holds around 80,000 clones, 85% to 90% seen once. This clonotype originated in a woman older than 75 with acute or convalescent COVID-19. Specimen: peripheral blood. The chain is built from TRBV14 and TRBJ2-3; weak D call: TRBD2 (6 bases). The CDR3 DNA reads as TGTGCCAGCAGTTTTGGCGGGGGCACAGATACGCAGTATTTT. It is translated as CASSFGGGTDTQYF.